The text below deals with one T cell receptor (beta chain). The antigen remains undetermined. The entry originates in a study of T cells after yellow fever vaccination. At the level of the study: Fractions with few cells were prepared using SMART-Seq v4 Ultra Low Input.

Study-level findings and limits: Shared CD4/CD8 clonotypes were a small share, likely from convergent recombination. Abundant clonotypes from the bulk population could get into FACS-sorted repertoires as contaminants. Although the secondary response was weaker, it peaked faster, at day 5 versus 15.

The V gene's germline CDR1 is MNHNS and CDR2 SASEGT. Trimming stripped 6 bases from V and 2 bases from J, with 17 bases between. The CDR3 extends over 15 amino acids. Each CDR3 protein gets one entry after TCRdb re-called the 5' RACE reads with MiXCR. The sample records about 320,000 distinct CDR3 sequences, 6.8% being singletons. V is TRBV6-1 and J is TRBJ2-7, with D possibly being TRBD1 or TRBD2 (5 bases each). The material was PBMCs, obtained more than 40 days after the first yellow fever vaccination. This TCR derives from a man between 18 and 29 years old who received the YFV17D yellow fever vaccine. In DNA form, the CDR3 reads TGTGCCAGCAGCCGAGGGCTCGGACAAGCCTACGAGCAGTACTTC. Encoded protein: CASSRGLGQAYEQYF.